The 7 T cell receptor beta chains presented below share a single source sample, sequenced in a study of shared clonotypes between healthy human individuals. Generated by immunoSEQ multiplex PCR, the TCRdb table keeps only in-frame clones and is missing some. The data show fewer than 700,000 clones, just over 75% seen once. The sequencing input was PBMCs. These TCRs come from a woman aged 40 to 50 in good health. Some clones in this sample may be carry-over from other donors' samples.

The CDR3 sequence is CASFSGTVQETQYF. DNA for the CDR3: TGTGCCAGCTTTTCCGGGACAGTACAAGAGACCCAGTACTTC. The chain carries TRBV18 and TRBJ2-5; TRBD1 agrees at 7 bases. This CDR3 spans 14 amino acids. Germline V gives CDR1 KGHSH, CDR2 LQKENI. J lost 2 bases, V lost 7 bases, and 7 bases had no gene match.

The chain carries TRBV9 and TRBJ2-5; 9 bases map to TRBD2. The CDR3 has 18 residues. V was pared by 2 bases and J by 0 bases, with 11 bases of the junction left unmatched. Germline loops: CDR1 SGDLS, CDR2 YYNGEE. CDR3 DNA: TGTGCCAGCAGCGTTGGAGGTAGCGGGAGAGGGTACCAAGAGACCCAGTACTTC. As protein: CASSVGGSGRGYQETQYF.

The gene calls are TRBV11-1 and TRBJ2-3, with 7 bases identical to TRBD1. The CDR3 loop spans 15 amino acids. Germline lookup yields CDR1 SGHAT and CDR2 FQDESV (reference sequence). With 1 base clipped from V and 6 bases from J, the junction kept 7 bases outside the gene matches. The CDR3 is CASSLDSGGGDTQYF. In DNA form, the CDR3 reads TGTGCCAGCAGCTTAGACTCAGGGGGTGGGGATACGCAGTATTTT.

V gene TRBV5-1 combines with J gene TRBJ1-2; no definite D call. The V gene's germline CDR1 is SGHRS and CDR2 YFSETQ. The CDR3 totals 16 residues. V was cut by 3 bases and J by 4 bases, with 19 bases left in between. CDR3 sequence reads: CASSWTFRIMGYGYTF. CDR3 nucleotide sequence: TGCGCCAGCAGCTGGACGTTCAGGATTATGGGCTATGGCTACACCTTC.

This rearrangement joins TRBV27 to TRBJ1-2, with TRBD1 matching over 10 bases. The CDR3 contains 14 residues. J was trimmed by 7 bases and V by 5 bases; bases with no gene match: 7. CDR1 MNHEY and CDR2 SMNVEV come from the germline V gene (reference sequence). Written as DNA, the CDR3 is TGTGCCAGCAGTCCAACCTGGACAGGGGGTGGCTACACCTTC. Translating gives CASSPTWTGGGYTF.

The chain carries TRBV7-6 and TRBJ2-1; no clear D gene. Trimming shortened V by 1 base and J by 5 bases, and 6 bases separated the two germline ends. There are 13 residues in the CDR3. Germline CDR1 and CDR2: SGHVS and FNYEAQ. The CDR3 DNA reads as TGTGCCAGCAGCTTAGGGTATGACAATGAGCAGTTCTTC. It translates to CASSLGYDNEQFF.

The V call is TRBV6-5, the J call TRBJ2-1; the match to TRBD2 covers 8 bases. After removal of 6 bases from V and 11 bases from J, the junction contained 12 bases not matched to a gene. This CDR3 has 14 amino acids. CDR1 and CDR2 (germline): MNHEY, SVGAGI. The CDR3 spells CASSRGGPTMKQFF. Written as DNA, the CDR3 is TGTGCCAGCAGCCGGGGGGGCCCTACAATGAAGCAGTTCTTC.